Listed below are T cell receptor beta chains from one sample, sequenced in a study of circulating and synovial CD4+ cells in juvenile arthritis. This table comes from immunoSEQ multiplex PCR, and its TCRdb copy is limited to in-frame clones, with some not included. Among about 33,000 clones listed, more than 90% were seen once. Sequencing used CD4+ T cells from blood. These receptor sequences come from a human donor with juvenile idiopathic arthritis. Both conserved end residues are part of each CDR3. The order of the fields is clone size, V gene, D gene, J gene, CDR3 DNA, CDR3 protein. D genes are given only for firm matches. Size values are once, few and many counts, or a class for expanded clones, and some rows have none.

abundance: .; v_gene: TRBV9; d_gene: .; j_gene: TRBJ2-3; CDR3nt: TGTGCCAGCAGCCTCACAGGGACAGATACGCAGTATTTT; CDR3aa: CASSLTGTDTQYF
abundance: .; v_gene: TRBV14; d_gene: .; j_gene: TRBJ2-3; CDR3nt: TGTGCCAGCAGCCCACCCACTAAAAGGTTTAGGGATACGCAGTATTTT; CDR3aa: CASSPPTKRFRDTQYF
abundance: .; v_gene: TRBV27; d_gene: .; j_gene: TRBJ2-5; CDR3nt: TGTGCCAGCCGGGTGGGGCCCGACCGGCGGGAGACCCAGTACTTC; CDR3aa: CASRVGPDRRETQYF
abundance: .; v_gene: TRBV4-3; d_gene: TRBD1; j_gene: TRBJ1-4; CDR3nt: TGCGCCAGCAGCCAGCATACCGGGACAGGGGGAGAAAAACTGTTTTTT; CDR3aa: CASSQHTGTGGEKLFF
abundance: .; v_gene: TRBV11-2; d_gene: TRBD1; j_gene: TRBJ1-1; CDR3nt: TGTGCCAGCAGCTACCCGGGACAGAATCTGAACACTGAAGCTTTCTTT; CDR3aa: CASSYPGQNLNTEAFF
abundance: .; v_gene: TRBV7-9; d_gene: .; j_gene: TRBJ1-6; CDR3nt: TGTGCCAGCAGCCCTGGGAGGGCCCTCCACTTT; CDR3aa: CASSPGRALHF
abundance: once; v_gene: TRBV27; d_gene: TRBD2; j_gene: TRBJ2-2; CDR3nt: TGTGCCAGCAGTTTATTAGCGGCGGGGGGAACCGGGGAGCTGTTTTTT; CDR3aa: CASSLLAAGGTGELFF
abundance: .; v_gene: TRBV27; d_gene: TRBD1; j_gene: TRBJ1-2; CDR3nt: TGTGCCAGCAGTTTAACAGGGGCTAACTATGGCTACACCTTC; CDR3aa: CASSLTGANYGYTF
abundance: .; v_gene: TRBV4-3; d_gene: .; j_gene: TRBJ2-1; CDR3nt: TGCGCCAGCAGCCAAGAACAGGGACCGCATGAGCAGTTCTTC; CDR3aa: CASSQEQGPHEQFF
abundance: .; v_gene: TRBV4-1; d_gene: .; j_gene: TRBJ1-3; CDR3nt: TGCGCCAGCAGCCAAGACAACTCTGGAAACACCATATATTTT; CDR3aa: CASSQDNSGNTIYF
abundance: .; v_gene: TRBV7-2; d_gene: TRBD2; j_gene: TRBJ2-3; CDR3nt: TGTGCCAGCAGCGCGTCCGGGACTAGCGGGTTCCTCCGAACAGATACGCAGTATTTT; CDR3aa: CASSASGTSGFLRTDTQYF
abundance: .; v_gene: TRBV7-9; d_gene: TRBD1; j_gene: TRBJ1-5; CDR3nt: TGTGCCAGCAGCTGGGGACAGGCGGGCAATCAGCCCCAGCATTTT; CDR3aa: CASSWGQAGNQPQHF
abundance: .; v_gene: TRBV19; d_gene: TRBD1; j_gene: TRBJ1-6; CDR3nt: TGTGCCAGTAGCGACAGGGGTGAGTCACCCCTCCACTTT; CDR3aa: CASSDRGESPLHF
abundance: .; v_gene: TRBV4-2; d_gene: TRBD1; j_gene: TRBJ2-4; CDR3nt: TGTGCCAGCAGCATTAGGGGGCGCGCGAACATTCAGTACTTC; CDR3aa: CASSIRGRANIQYF
abundance: .; v_gene: TRBV19; d_gene: TRBD1; j_gene: TRBJ1-5; CDR3nt: TGTGCCAGTAGTACCCGGACAGGGGCAAACAATCAGCCCCAGCATTTT; CDR3aa: CASSTRTGANNQPQHF
abundance: .; v_gene: TRBV7-2; d_gene: .; j_gene: TRBJ2-7; CDR3nt: TGTGCCAGCAGCTCTGGGGGGGCCTTCTCCTACGAGCAGTACTTC; CDR3aa: CASSSGGAFSYEQYF
abundance: .; v_gene: TRBV4-3; d_gene: TRBD1; j_gene: TRBJ2-1; CDR3nt: TGCGCCAGCAGAGACAGGGGAAACAATGAGCAGTTCTTC; CDR3aa: CASRDRGNNEQFF
abundance: .; v_gene: TRBV6-1; d_gene: TRBD2; j_gene: TRBJ2-1; CDR3nt: TGTGCCAGCAGTGAAATCTGGCTAGCGGGAGGCGGTGCCTACAATGAGCAGTTCTTC; CDR3aa: CASSEIWLAGGGAYNEQFF
abundance: .; v_gene: TRBV9; d_gene: TRBD1; j_gene: TRBJ2-5; CDR3nt: TGTGCCAGCAGCGTAGCAGGGGGCGGTGAGACCCAGTACTTC; CDR3aa: CASSVAGGGETQYF
abundance: few; v_gene: TRBV4-1; d_gene: .; j_gene: TRBJ2-3; CDR3nt: TGCGCCAGCAGCCAAGGGGAGTTTACGCAGTATTTT; CDR3aa: CASSQGEFTQYF
abundance: once; v_gene: TRBV19; d_gene: TRBD1; j_gene: TRBJ2-6; CDR3nt: TGTGCCAGCACAGGGGGGAAAATCTCTGGGGCCAACGTCCTGACTTTC; CDR3aa: CASTGGKISGANVLTF
abundance: .; v_gene: TRBV5-1; d_gene: .; j_gene: TRBJ2-7; CDR3nt: TGCGCCAGCAGCTTGGAGGTCAGGGGAAACGAGCAGTACTTC; CDR3aa: CASSLEVRGNEQYF
abundance: .; v_gene: TRBV4-3; d_gene: TRBD1; j_gene: TRBJ2-5; CDR3nt: TGCGCCAGCAGCCGGGGCATCTCCCGGACAGGGCCAGAGACCCAGTACTTC; CDR3aa: CASSRGISRTGPETQYF
abundance: .; v_gene: TRBV4-3; d_gene: .; j_gene: TRBJ2-1; CDR3nt: TGCGCCAGCAGCCAAGAATTTTTGAGCTCCTACAATGAGCAGTTCTTC; CDR3aa: CASSQEFLSSYNEQFF